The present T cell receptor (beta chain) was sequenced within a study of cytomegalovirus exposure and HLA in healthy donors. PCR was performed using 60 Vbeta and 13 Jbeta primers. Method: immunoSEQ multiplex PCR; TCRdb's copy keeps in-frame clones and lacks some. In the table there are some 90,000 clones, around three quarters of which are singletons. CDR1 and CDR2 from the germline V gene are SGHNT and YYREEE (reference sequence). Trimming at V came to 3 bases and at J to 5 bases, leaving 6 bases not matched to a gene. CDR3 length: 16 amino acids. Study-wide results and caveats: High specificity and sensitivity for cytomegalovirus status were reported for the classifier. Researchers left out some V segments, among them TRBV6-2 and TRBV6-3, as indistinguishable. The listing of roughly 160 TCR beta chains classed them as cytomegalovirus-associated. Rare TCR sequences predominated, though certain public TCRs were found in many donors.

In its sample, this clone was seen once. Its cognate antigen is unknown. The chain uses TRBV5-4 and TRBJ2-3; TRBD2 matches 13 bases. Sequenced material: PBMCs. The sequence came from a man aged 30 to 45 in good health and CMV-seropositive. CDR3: CASSWAGTSGIDTQYF. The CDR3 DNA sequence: TGTGCCAGCAGCTGGGCCGGGACTAGCGGGATAGATACGCAGTATTTT. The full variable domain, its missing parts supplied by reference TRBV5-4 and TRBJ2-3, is ETGVTQSPTHLIKTRGQQVTLRCSSQSGHNTVSWYQQALGQGPQFIFQYYREEENGRGNFPPRFSGLQFPNYSSELNVNALELDDSALYLCASSWAGTSGIDTQYFGPGTRLTVL.